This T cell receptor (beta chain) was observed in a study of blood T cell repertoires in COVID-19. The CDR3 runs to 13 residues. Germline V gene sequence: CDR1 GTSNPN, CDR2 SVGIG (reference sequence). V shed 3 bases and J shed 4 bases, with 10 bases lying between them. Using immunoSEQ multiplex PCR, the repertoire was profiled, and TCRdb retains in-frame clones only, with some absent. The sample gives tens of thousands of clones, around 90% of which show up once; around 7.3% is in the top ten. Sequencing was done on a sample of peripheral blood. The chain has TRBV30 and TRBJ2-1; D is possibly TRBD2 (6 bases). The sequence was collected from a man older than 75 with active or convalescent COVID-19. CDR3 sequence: CAWSRSGYNEQFF. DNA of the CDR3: TGTGCCTGGAGCCGTAGCGGTTACAATGAGCAGTTCTTC.